The rows below give T cell receptor beta chains drawn from one sample of a study of identical twins. TCRdb ran MiXCR on the 5' RACE reads and lists one entry per CDR3 protein. The table lists a few hundred thousand distinct CDR3 sequences, approximately 14% of them singletons. Separately, the same data were catalogued under a study of yellow fever vaccine responses in identical twins.

Sample: CD4+ T cells sorted from blood. The receptors here all came from a young woman in good health. Both conserved end residues are part of each CDR3. D genes are given only for firm matches. Expanded clones get a size class; other rows say once, few or many, or leave the size out.

>TRBV6-5|.|few|TRBJ2-1
CASSLRGSGVNNEQFF
TGTGCCAGCAGTCTACGGGGGTCAGGGGTCAACAATGAGCAGTTCTTC
>TRBV5-1|TRBD2|.|TRBJ2-7
CASSLVLAGYSYEQYF
TGCGCCAGCAGCTTGGTCCTAGCGGGGTACTCCTACGAGCAGTACTTC
>TRBV5-1|TRBD2|few|TRBJ2-4
CASSSLAGGSKNIQYF
TGCGCCAGCAGCTCCCTAGCGGGAGGGTCCAAAAACATTCAGTACTTC
>TRBV18|.|.|TRBJ2-1
CASSLFFERPPYLDSYARNEQFF
TGTGCCAGCTCACTATTTTTCGAAAGACCTCCCTACCTCGACAGCTATGCCCGCAATGAGCAGTTCTTC
>TRBV25-1|.|.|TRBJ1-2
CASSDPGRAYGYTF
TGTGCCAGCAGTGACCCAGGCAGGGCCTATGGCTACACCTTC
>TRBV7-8|.|few|TRBJ2-7
CASSLSAPPRVQYF
TGTGCCAGCAGCTTAAGTGCCCCACCTCGTGTGCAGTACTTC
>TRBV7-9|TRBD2|.|TRBJ2-1
CASSSRLAGGYNEQFF
TGTGCCAGCAGCTCTCGACTAGCGGGGGGTTACAATGAGCAGTTCTTC
>TRBV7-2|.|few|TRBJ2-5
CASSLVAGLGETQYF
TGTGCCAGCAGCTTAGTAGCAGGACTGGGAGAGACCCAGTACTTC
>TRBV20-1|.|.|TRBJ1-1
CSARRDGTNTEAFF
TGCAGTGCTAGGAGGGACGGAACGAACACTGAAGCTTTCTTT
>TRBV7-2|TRBD2|few|TRBJ2-3
CASSIAGSTDTQYF
TGTGCCAGCAGTATAGCGGGTAGCACAGATACGCAGTATTTT
>TRBV10-3|.|few|TRBJ1-3
CAVGDLPFAGNTIYF
TGTGCCGTGGGGGACCTCCCTTTTGCTGGAAACACCATATATTTT
>TRBV12-3/TRBV12-4|.|few|TRBJ2-6
CASSEHGGSTTHSGANVLTF
TGTGCCAGCAGTGAGCACGGGGGCTCCACTACACACTCTGGGGCCAACGTCCTGACTTTC
>TRBV5-1|TRBD2|.|TRBJ2-5
CASSLGPSGRARQETQYF
TGCGCCAGCAGCTTGGGGCCTAGCGGGAGGGCCAGGCAAGAGACCCAGTACTTC
>TRBV10-3|.|few|TRBJ2-5
CAISDTGLTQETQYF
TGTGCCATCAGTGACACGGGACTTACCCAAGAGACCCAGTACTTC
>TRBV12-3/TRBV12-4|.|many|TRBJ1-2
CASSFPDGYGYTF
TGTGCCAGCAGTTTTCCGGACGGGTATGGCTACACCTTC
>TRBV3-1|TRBD2|few|TRBJ2-7
CASSPVASGRRSYEQYF
TGTGCCAGCAGCCCGGTCGCTAGCGGGAGGAGATCCTACGAGCAGTACTTC
>TRBV2|.|few|TRBJ2-6
CASSDEGVGANVLTF
TGTGCCAGCAGTGATGAGGGGGTTGGGGCCAACGTCCTGACTTTC
>TRBV10-3|TRBD2|few|TRBJ2-1
CAISETGTSGSREQFF
TGTGCCATCAGTGAAACCGGGACTAGCGGGAGCCGTGAGCAGTTCTTC
>TRBV27|.|few|TRBJ2-5
CASSLSVKETQYF
TGTGCCAGCAGTTTATCAGTAAAAGAGACCCAGTACTTC
>TRBV5-1|TRBD2|.|TRBJ2-2
CASSFRAGLAGGPNTGELFF
TGCGCCAGCAGCTTCCGCGCGGGACTAGCGGGGGGCCCGAACACCGGGGAGCTGTTTTTT
>TRBV2|.|few|TRBJ1-5
CASSEAQGWGNQPQHF
TGTGCCAGCAGTGAAGCACAGGGTTGGGGCAATCAGCCCCAGCATTTT
>TRBV6-2/TRBV6-3|.|.|TRBJ1-6
CASSYEGSNSPLHF
TGTGCCAGCAGTTACGAGGGCTCGAATTCACCCCTCCACTTT
>TRBV12-3/TRBV12-4|TRBD1|few|TRBJ2-6
CASSFSDRGIIRSGANVLTF
TGTGCCAGCAGTTTCTCGGACAGGGGTATAATTAGGTCTGGGGCCAACGTCCTGACTTTC
>TRBV2|TRBD2|many|TRBJ2-3
CASSSGTSGTDTQYF
TGTGCCAGCAGCTCCGGGACTAGCGGCACAGATACGCAGTATTTT
>TRBV11-2|.|.|TRBJ2-5
CASTRAGATLQETQYF
TGTGCCAGCACCCGCGCAGGGGCGACCTTACAAGAGACCCAGTACTTC
>TRBV6-5|.|many|TRBJ1-1
CASTSWTANTEAFF
TGTGCCAGCACTTCCTGGACGGCGAACACTGAAGCTTTCTTT
>TRBV6-6|.|few|TRBJ1-5
CASRQTDQPQHF
TGTGCCAGCAGGCAAACGGATCAGCCCCAGCATTTT
>TRBV24-1|.|few|TRBJ2-2
CATSDWGRTSGELFF
TGTGCCACCAGTGATTGGGGACGGACGTCCGGGGAGCTGTTTTTT
>TRBV5-1|TRBD1|few|TRBJ2-2
CASSLRGDSKTGELFF
TGCGCCAGCAGCCTGAGAGGGGACAGCAAAACCGGGGAGCTGTTTTTT
>TRBV5-1|.|many|TRBJ2-2
CASSLPGETGELFF
TGCGCCAGCAGCTTACCAGGGGAGACCGGGGAGCTGTTTTTT